This T cell receptor beta chain was sequenced in a study of blood T cell repertoires in COVID-19. In the study overall: PBMCs, B-cell-depleted T cells, or T cells were the source of the cDNA or gDNA that made up the material.

How the authors handled the data: Using reference gene primer amplification, nucleated cell counts were estimated. The table came from immunoSEQ multiplex PCR; TCRdb's copy has only in-frame clones and leaves some out. The DNA gave D and trimming, while V, J and clone size come from that table. There are over 130,000 clones in the sample; roughly 81% occur only once, and about 9.4% lies in the top ten. V was cut by 7 bases and J by 7 bases, with 23 bases left in between. This CDR3 is 16 amino acids long. CDR1 and CDR2 (germline): SEHNR, FQNEAQ (reference sequence). The material sequenced was peripheral blood. This TCR came from a woman in her 50s with active or convalescent COVID-19. The V call is TRBV7-9, the J call TRBJ2-1, with D possibly being TRBD1 (5 bases). CDR3 in amino acids: CASTPRSWGQVNEQFF. DNA of the CDR3: TGTGCCAGCACCCCTCGATCCTGGGGCCAGGTAAATGAGCAGTTCTTC. The full variable domain, rest sourced from reference TRBV7-9 and TRBJ2-1, is DTGVSQNPRHKITKRGQNVTFRCDPISEHNRLYWYRQTLGQGPEFLTYFQNEAQLEKSRLLSDRFSAERPKGSFSTLEIQRTEQGDSAMYLCASTPRSWGQVNEQFFGPGTRLTVL.